The rows below give T cell receptor beta chains drawn from one sample of a study of T cells after yellow fever vaccination. Via MiXCR, TCRdb re-called the 5' RACE reads, giving one row per CDR3 protein. The table lists roughly 62,000 distinct CDR3 sequences, approximately 7% of them singletons. Sequences were derived from CD8+ T cells sorted from PBMCs, sampled on the day of the first yellow fever vaccination. The source is a man younger than 35 who received the YFV17D yellow fever vaccine. The CDR3 runs from the conserved cysteine through the conserved F or W. Each record gives: J gene, clone size, CDR3 length, V gene, CDR3 protein. Size tells how often a clone was seen (once, few, many) or the class of an expanded clone, and some rows leave it out.

j_gene: TRBJ1-1; abundance: few; len: 15; v_gene: TRBV20-1; CDR3aa: CSARDPGGTNTEAFF
j_gene: TRBJ2-3; abundance: -; len: 15; v_gene: TRBV2; CDR3aa: CASSFGTTNADTQYF
j_gene: TRBJ1-5; abundance: many; len: 14; v_gene: TRBV3-1; CDR3aa: CASSQEGERQPQHF
j_gene: TRBJ1-4; abundance: -; len: 15; v_gene: TRBV4-1; CDR3aa: CASSQGQGLHEKLFF
j_gene: TRBJ2-5; abundance: many; len: 15; v_gene: TRBV11-2; CDR3aa: CASSLGEMYQETQYF
j_gene: TRBJ2-1; abundance: -; len: 14; v_gene: TRBV7-9; CDR3aa: CVSSLGILYNEQFF
j_gene: TRBJ2-5; abundance: few; len: 15; v_gene: TRBV5-1; CDR3aa: CASSLTPGTAETQYF
j_gene: TRBJ2-2; abundance: many; len: 12; v_gene: TRBV12-3/TRBV12-4; CDR3aa: CASRLRPGELFF
j_gene: TRBJ2-2; abundance: many; len: 16; v_gene: TRBV7-9; CDR3aa: CASSLAGTGRTGELFF
j_gene: TRBJ1-5; abundance: few; len: 14; v_gene: TRBV27; CDR3aa: CASSFGGHNQPQHF
j_gene: TRBJ1-5; abundance: many; len: 13; v_gene: TRBV4-1; CDR3aa: CASSQVGGQPQHF
j_gene: TRBJ2-2; abundance: few; len: 15; v_gene: TRBV6-5; CDR3aa: CASSYSDRLTGELFF
j_gene: TRBJ1-4; abundance: few; len: 15; v_gene: TRBV6-1; CDR3aa: CASRETGGMNEKLFF
j_gene: TRBJ2-3; abundance: few; len: 13; v_gene: TRBV5-4; CDR3aa: CASSFEGEDTQYF
j_gene: TRBJ2-3; abundance: few; len: 14; v_gene: TRBV7-9; CDR3aa: CASSWGPGSDTQYF
j_gene: TRBJ2-7; abundance: many; len: 13; v_gene: TRBV2; CDR3aa: CASKKGTPYEQYF
j_gene: TRBJ2-2; abundance: few; len: 13; v_gene: TRBV11-3; CDR3aa: CASSWTPTGELFF
j_gene: TRBJ2-5; abundance: many; len: 11; v_gene: TRBV3-1; CDR3aa: CASDSQETQYF
j_gene: TRBJ2-3; abundance: few; len: 17; v_gene: TRBV7-2; CDR3aa: CASSLPSDRRYTDTQYF
j_gene: TRBJ2-3; abundance: many; len: 16; v_gene: TRBV27; CDR3aa: CASSLRTTSSTDTQYF
j_gene: TRBJ2-1; abundance: few; len: 17; v_gene: TRBV7-6; CDR3aa: CASSSAVDMSSYNEQFF
j_gene: TRBJ1-5; abundance: -; len: 18; v_gene: TRBV6-1; CDR3aa: CASSEMGQGRAGNQPQHF
j_gene: TRBJ1-1; abundance: -; len: 13; v_gene: TRBV30; CDR3aa: CAWSTGTNTEAFF
j_gene: TRBJ1-3; abundance: few; len: 15; v_gene: TRBV19; CDR3aa: CAVQGDWLSGNTIYF
j_gene: TRBJ2-3; abundance: many; len: 11; v_gene: TRBV7-9; CDR3aa: CASSSFGTQYF
j_gene: TRBJ2-7; abundance: -; len: 17; v_gene: TRBV2; CDR3aa: CASSEVGTSNEGYEQYF
j_gene: TRBJ2-5; abundance: few; len: 16; v_gene: TRBV4-1; CDR3aa: CASSQERAARGETQYF
j_gene: TRBJ1-4; abundance: many; len: 12; v_gene: TRBV2; CDR3aa: CASAGANEKLFF
j_gene: TRBJ2-1; abundance: many; len: 15; v_gene: TRBV5-1; CDR3aa: CASSLSPSGGNEQFF
j_gene: TRBJ1-4; abundance: many; len: 15; v_gene: TRBV6-5; CDR3aa: CASRPRVGGDEKLFF
j_gene: TRBJ2-3; abundance: -; len: 17; v_gene: TRBV29-1; CDR3aa: CSATRVRTDERADTQYF
j_gene: TRBJ2-3; abundance: many; len: 15; v_gene: TRBV7-8; CDR3aa: CASSWGGANRDTQYF
j_gene: TRBJ2-7; abundance: few; len: 14; v_gene: TRBV5-6; CDR3aa: CASSYKGDSYEQYF
j_gene: TRBJ2-5; abundance: many; len: 19; v_gene: TRBV20-1; CDR3aa: CSAVGQSMGIKGPQETQYF
j_gene: TRBJ2-1; abundance: -; len: 13; v_gene: TRBV29-1; CDR3aa: CSVTASDDNEQFF
j_gene: TRBJ1-2; abundance: many; len: 14; v_gene: TRBV20-1; CDR3aa: CSARAVSANYGYTF
j_gene: TRBJ2-5; abundance: few; len: 17; v_gene: TRBV4-3; CDR3aa: CASSQDFVEGAGQTQYF
j_gene: TRBJ2-5; abundance: few; len: 8; v_gene: TRBV7-7; CDR3aa: CANEAEYF
j_gene: TRBJ2-6; abundance: many; len: 18; v_gene: TRBV27; CDR3aa: CASSGLAGAFSGANVLTF
j_gene: TRBJ1-3; abundance: many; len: 13; v_gene: TRBV9; CDR3aa: CASSAGRGNTIYF
j_gene: TRBJ2-2; abundance: few; len: 14; v_gene: TRBV12-3/TRBV12-4; CDR3aa: CASSRQGSTGELFF
j_gene: TRBJ2-2; abundance: -; len: 15; v_gene: TRBV15; CDR3aa: CATSPRTGDTGELFF
j_gene: TRBJ2-2; abundance: many; len: 17; v_gene: TRBV6-5; CDR3aa: CASSYNGLQLYTGELFF
j_gene: TRBJ1-2; abundance: many; len: 13; v_gene: TRBV29-1; CDR3aa: CSGMTGGAYGYTF
j_gene: TRBJ2-1; abundance: many; len: 18; v_gene: TRBV5-1; CDR3aa: CASSFGLAGGSSYNEQFF
j_gene: TRBJ1-6; abundance: few; len: 14; v_gene: TRBV20-1; CDR3aa: CSAPRTGPLSPLHF
j_gene: TRBJ2-2; abundance: many; len: 14; v_gene: TRBV6-1; CDR3aa: CASSRRPETGELFF
j_gene: TRBJ1-2; abundance: few; len: 19; v_gene: TRBV13; CDR3aa: CASSLGAGGSLGQINGYTF
j_gene: TRBJ1-4; abundance: -; len: 14; v_gene: TRBV29-1; CDR3aa: CSVEEPETNEKLFF
j_gene: TRBJ2-3; abundance: -; len: 14; v_gene: TRBV12-3/TRBV12-4; CDR3aa: CASSRTGVADTQYF
j_gene: TRBJ2-5; abundance: many; len: 16; v_gene: TRBV4-3; CDR3aa: CASSPSSGGAWETQYF